The 30 T cell receptor beta chains below come from one sample, sequenced in a study of CD8 T cells in ankylosing spondylitis. Their specific antigens are unknown. Study-level results: There was a TCR beta motif, made of several highly homologous variants, that appeared characteristic of ankylosing spondylitis blood.

TCRdb reprocessed the 5' RACE reads with MiXCR, giving one entry per CDR3 protein. The sample shows around 890,000 distinct CDR3 sequences, around 11% of them seen only once. What was sequenced was blood, either unsorted or a sorted T cell fraction (not recorded which). The receptors derive from a male donor with ankylosing spondylitis.

This clonotype has only a few counts. V and J are TRBV12-3 or TRBV12-4 and TRBJ2-1; 8 nucleotides line up with TRBD1. This CDR3 spans 15 amino acids. V was clipped by 4 bases and J by 7 bases; unmatched bases: 9. The CDR3 region has the DNA TGTGCCAGCAGTTCTCGGACAGGGATGGGAAATGAGCAGTTCTTC. This sequence encodes CASSSRTGMGNEQFF.

This clonotype appeared a few times. Sequence at one end of the junction differs from germline and may be a read error. V and J are TRBV20-1 and TRBJ1-2; TRBD1 aligns across 10 bases. Germline assignment: CDR1 DFQATT and CDR2 SNEGSKA (reference sequence). This CDR3 region has 16 residues. The CDR3 nucleotides read TGCAGTGCCAAGGACCCCGGGACAGGGGTTAACCATGGCTACACCTTC. It translates to CSAKDPGTGVNHGYTF.

The V call is TRBV5-1, the J call TRBJ2-1, with D perhaps matching TRBD2 (5 bases). V shed 7 bases and J shed 6 bases, with 11 bases lying between them. This CDR3 spans 12 amino acids. Germline CDR1 and CDR2: SGHRS and YFSETQ. For the CDR3, the DNA is TGCGCCAGCGCTCAGGACTTCAATGAGCAGTTCTTC. This translates into CASAQDFNEQFF.

V is TRBV6-1 and J is TRBJ2-7; no definite D call. The CDR3 extends over 15 amino acids. The V gene's germline CDR1 is MNHNS and CDR2 SASEGT. The ends were cut back, 3 bases at V and 1 base at J, with 13 bases in the middle. In DNA, the CDR3 is TGTGCCAGCAGTGAGACCAAGGGATTGTCCTACGAGCAGTACTTC. Its translation: CASSETKGLSYEQYF.

CDR3 in amino acids: CASSWGLAGTDTQYF. CDR3 sequence (DNA): TGCGCCAGCAGCTGGGGACTAGCGGGGACAGATACGCAGTATTTT. The rearrangement joins TRBV5-1 to TRBJ2-3, with 13 bases matching TRBD2. CDR3 length: 15 amino acids. V was pared by 3 bases and J by 3 bases, with 1 base of the junction left unmatched. Germline V CDR1 and CDR2: SGHRS, YFSETQ.

This clonotype was counted only a few times. The chain joins TRBV6-1 to TRBJ2-5; tentatively, D is TRBD1 or TRBD2 (7 bases each). Germline lookup yields CDR1 MNHNS and CDR2 SASEGT. This CDR3 spans 14 amino acids. The V and J ends lost 5 bases and 4 bases respectively, with 14 bases between them. The chain's CDR3 is CASSRPGGAETQYF. CDR3 nucleotides: TGTGCCAGCAGTAGACCAGGGGGGGCAGAGACCCAGTACTTC.

The rearrangement uses TRBV6-5 and TRBJ2-7, with TRBD1 identical over 7 bases. Unmatched junction bases numbered 6, after V lost 2 bases and J lost 2 bases. CDR1 is MNHEY and CDR2 is SVGAGI in the germline V gene. This CDR3 is built from 15 residues. The CDR3 here is CASSYNRGLTYEQYF. In nucleotides, the CDR3 is TGTGCCAGCAGTTACAACAGGGGCCTCACCTACGAGCAGTACTTC.

This clonotype appeared many times. Here the CDR3 reads CASSFQDTDTQYF. As DNA, the CDR3 is TGTGCCAGCAGCTTTCAAGACACAGATACGCAGTATTTT. The chain links TRBV7-9 to TRBJ2-3; no clear D. In germline, CDR1 is SEHNR, CDR2 FQNEAQ (reference sequence). The CDR3 runs to 13 residues. Between the trimmed V and J ends, which lost 3 bases and 2 bases, there was a span of 6 bases.

The chain links TRBV15 to TRBJ2-1; TRBD1 might be the D (5 bases). V dropped 0 bases and J dropped 2 bases, with 17 bases sitting between them. The CDR3 totals 18 residues. Germline V gene lookup returns CDR1 LNHNV and CDR2 YYDKDF (reference sequence). The CDR3 DNA follows: TGTGCCACCAGCAGAGAGTCATTTACAGGCCTTACCTACAATGAGCAGTTCTTC. Protein sequence: CATSRESFTGLTYNEQFF. Using reference TRBV15 and TRBJ2-1 for the parts outside the CDR3, the full variable domain is DAMVIQNPRYQVTQFGKPVTLSCSQTLNHNVMYWYQQKSSQAPKLLFHYYDKDFNNEADTPDNFQSRRPNTSFCFLDIRSPGLGDTAMYLCATSRESFTGLTYNEQFFGPGTRLTVL.

At least ten counts were recorded for this clonotype. This chain uses TRBV6-6 with TRBJ2-7, with 8 nucleotides matching TRBD1. The germline CDR1 and CDR2 sequences are MNHNY and SVGAGI (reference sequence). CDR3 length: 13 amino acids. The V and J ends lost 7 bases and 2 bases, in that order; junction bases with no gene match: 4. The CDR3 is CASTGTGAYEQYF. CDR3 DNA: TGTGCCAGCACCGGGACAGGAGCCTACGAGCAGTACTTC.

This clonotype was seen many times. The V gene is TRBV7-8, the J gene TRBJ1-3, with 8 bases matching TRBD1. Trimming removed 2 bases from V and 3 bases from J; junction bases left unmatched: 3. The CDR3 loop spans 15 amino acids. CDR1 and CDR2 from the germline V gene are SGHVS and FQNEAQ. The CDR3 loop is CASSLIGTGGNTIYF. The DNA of the CDR3 is TGTGCCAGCAGCTTAATTGGGACAGGTGGAAACACCATATATTTT.

The chain joins TRBV30 to TRBJ2-3; perhaps TRBD2 as D (5 bases). Trimming stripped 0 bases from V and 2 bases from J, with 12 bases between. This CDR3 is 15 amino acids long. Germline values: CDR1 GTSNPN, CDR2 SVGIG (reference sequence). CDR3 residues: CAWSVVRAYTDTQYF. In DNA, the CDR3 is TGTGCCTGGAGTGTAGTGCGGGCTTACACAGATACGCAGTATTTT.

This chain uses TRBV5-6 with TRBJ1-4; the D gene is possibly TRBD1 (6 bases). This CDR3 has 15 residues. Trimming removed 5 bases at V and 5 bases at J, with 16 bases between. Germline loops: CDR1 SGHDT, CDR2 YYEEEE. Written as DNA, the CDR3 is TGTGCCAGCAGTCCCACAGGGTTTAGGAATGAAAAACTGTTTTTT. It specifies CASSPTGFRNEKLFF.

This clonotype was recorded a few times. The chain couples TRBV7-6 to TRBJ1-2; 7 positions agree with TRBD1. The germline V gene encodes CDR1 SGHVS and CDR2 FNYEAQ. The CDR3 spans 15 residues. J was trimmed by 4 bases and V by 5 bases; bases with no gene match: 10. This CDR3 reads CASSLHYRGPYGYTF. The DNA of the CDR3 is TGTGCCAGCAGCCTGCACTACAGGGGCCCCTATGGCTACACCTTC.

V usage is TRBV3-1 and J usage is TRBJ2-7; 8 nucleotides line up with TRBD1. The CDR3 is 13 residues long. The germline V gene encodes CDR1 LGHDT and CDR2 YNNKEL (reference sequence). J was trimmed by 5 bases and V by 4 bases; bases with no gene match: 4. CDR3 amino acids: CASSRIRGHEQYF. In DNA form, the CDR3 reads TGTGCCAGCAGCCGTATCAGGGGGCACGAGCAGTACTTC.

This clonotype was seen a handful of times. This chain uses TRBV12-3 or TRBV12-4 with TRBJ1-1; D is ambiguous. The V gene lost 2 bases and the J gene lost 7 bases, with 5 bases spanning the gap. CDR3 length equals 11 residues. DNA of the CDR3: TGTGCCAGCAGTTTAAGCCGTGAAGCTTTCTTT. Its translation is CASSLSREAFF.

V usage is TRBV29-1 and J usage is TRBJ2-3; D not resolved. The CDR3 has 13 amino acids. The V end was cut by 4 bases, the J end by 6 bases, with 14 bases between. Looked up from germline, CDR1 is SQVTM and CDR2 is ANQGSEA. The CDR3 DNA follows: TGCAGCGTTGCAATAGGGAATCGGGATACGCAGTATTTT. This gives the protein CSVAIGNRDTQYF.

This clonotype was seen a few times. The J gene is TRBJ2-3, the V gene TRBV4-3; 10 positions match TRBD2. This CDR3 is built from 17 residues. Germline V gives CDR1 LGHNA, CDR2 YSLEER. J gave up 3 bases and V 0 bases, and 6 bases lay outside the gene matches. CDR3 sequence: CASSQEASGRTTDTQYF. CDR3 nucleotide sequence: TGCGCCAGCAGCCAAGAGGCTAGCGGGAGAACTACAGATACGCAGTATTTT.

The rearrangement uses TRBV7-2 and TRBJ1-5; D may be TRBD1 (5 bases). Germline-derived CDR1 and CDR2 are SGHTA and FQGNSA. V was pared by 3 bases and J by 3 bases, with 12 bases between. This CDR3 contains 15 residues. CDR3 nucleotide sequence: TGTGCCAGCAGCTTCGCCCGGGGCGACAATCAGCCCCAGCATTTT. Translation: CASSFARGDNQPQHF.

The chain couples TRBV28 to TRBJ2-7; D is undetermined. The CDR3 is 14 residues long. The germline gives CDR1 MDHEN, CDR2 SYDVKM. V lost 7 bases to trimming and J lost 2 bases, with 15 bases between them. CDR3: CASNPRASTYEQYF. CDR3 bases: TGTGCCAGCAACCCCCGTGCGTCTACCTACGAGCAGTACTTC.

V usage is TRBV28 and J usage is TRBJ2-5; 10 positions agree with TRBD1. V was pared by 7 bases and J by 5 bases, with 7 bases of the junction left unmatched. This CDR3 contains 14 residues. CDR1 is MDHEN and CDR2 is SYDVKM in the germline V gene. The CDR3 spells CASTETGGAETQYF. For the CDR3, the DNA is TGTGCCAGCACCGAGACAGGGGGCGCGGAGACCCAGTACTTC.

The V and J genes are TRBV20-1 and TRBJ2-7; D remains unclear. The germline V gene has CDR1 DFQATT and CDR2 SNEGSKA (reference sequence). The CDR3 totals 12 residues. V lost 1 base to trimming and J lost 2 bases, with 6 bases between them. CDR3 sequence (DNA): TGCAGTGCTAGAGTGGATGCCTACGAGCAGTACTTC. The encoded protein is CSARVDAYEQYF.

The V and J genes are TRBV7-2 and TRBJ2-3; 8 bases are shared with TRBD2. Germline CDR1 and CDR2: SGHTA and FQGNSA. V was clipped by 3 bases and J by 1 base; unmatched bases: 6. The CDR3 sequence is 16 residues long. CDR3: CASSFTRGGRTDTQYF. CDR3 bases: TGTGCCAGCAGCTTCACACGCGGGGGGCGCACAGATACGCAGTATTTT.

The V and J genes are TRBV7-2 and TRBJ2-1, with D unresolved. The CDR3 is 16 residues long. The V end was cut by 1 base, the J end by 2 bases, with 12 bases between. In germline, CDR1 is SGHTA, CDR2 FQGNSA. The CDR3 sequence: CASSLGPDPTYNEQFF. CDR3 DNA: TGTGCCAGCAGCTTAGGCCCGGACCCCACCTACAATGAGCAGTTCTTC.

This clonotype appeared once. The rearrangement links TRBV4-2 to TRBJ2-1; TRBD2 aligns across 9 bases. CDR3 length: 15 residues. The trim removed 7 bases at V and 1 base at J, leaving 5 bases unmatched. The germline V gene encodes CDR1 LGHNA and CDR2 YNFKEQ. The CDR3 is CASTSSGKSYNEQFF. The CDR3 nucleotides are TGTGCCAGCACCTCTAGCGGGAAGTCCTACAATGAGCAGTTCTTC.

At least ten counts were recorded for this clonotype. The rearrangement links TRBV20-1 to TRBJ2-7; TRBD2 is a possible D gene (5 bases). CDR3 length: 15 amino acids. Germline CDR1 is DFQATT and CDR2 is SNEGSKA (reference sequence). V was shortened by 5 bases and J by 3 bases, with 20 bases between the two germline ends. CDR3 sequence reads: CSAFWERGNGYEQYF. CDR3 sequence (DNA): TGCAGTGCTTTTTGGGAGAGAGGGAATGGCTACGAGCAGTACTTC.

This clonotype was counted between two and nine times. The rearrangement uses TRBV10-3 and TRBJ2-1; 7 bases line up with TRBD2. Germline V gives CDR1 ENHRY, CDR2 SYGVKD. V shed 6 bases, J shed 0 bases, and the junction held 5 bases outside the gene matches. The CDR3 is 15 amino acids. The CDR3 DNA reads TGTGCCATCAGCGAACTAGCGAGCTCCTACAATGAGCAGTTCTTC. Its translation is CAISELASSYNEQFF.

V is TRBV6-2 or TRBV6-3 and J is TRBJ2-6; D is unclear. The CDR3 has 13 residues. V dropped 8 bases and J dropped 2 bases, with 7 bases sitting between them. The germline V gene has CDR1 MNHEY and CDR2 SVGEGT. DNA of the CDR3: TGTGCCAGCGCTGGAACTGGGGCCAACGTCCTGACTTTC. It encodes CASAGTGANVLTF.

The genes are TRBV20-1 and TRBJ2-1; 8 nucleotides match TRBD2. The V gene end was trimmed by 5 bases and the J gene end by 0 bases; junction bases not matched to a gene: 6. CDR1 is DFQATT, CDR2 SNEGSKA, per germline (reference sequence). The length of the CDR3 is 15 residues. The DNA of the CDR3 is TGCAGTGCTGCATTAGCGGGGAGCTCCTACAATGAGCAGTTCTTC. This gives the protein CSAALAGSSYNEQFF.

The chain employs TRBV24-1 and TRBJ2-3, with D tentatively TRBD2 (6 bases). The length of the CDR3 is 14 residues. The germline V gene has CDR1 KGHDR and CDR2 SFDVKD. V shed 4 bases and J shed 7 bases, with 14 bases lying between them. The CDR3 spells CATSDLAEANTQYF. CDR3 coding DNA: TGTGCCACCAGTGACTTAGCGGAGGCGAATACGCAGTATTTT.